This is a list of T cell receptor beta chains from one sample in a study of blood T cell repertoires in COVID-19. TCRdb's copy holds only in-frame clones and misses some; the assay was immunoSEQ multiplex PCR. The sample contains over 150,000 clones, about 88% of which appear only once. The sequencing input was peripheral blood. Every receptor here comes from a middle-aged man with COVID-19, enrolled during active disease. The conserved cysteine and the conserved F or W are not part of the CDR3 here. The order of the fields is clone size, V gene, J gene, D gene, CDR3 length, CDR3 protein. A D gene is named only where the DNA matches it firmly. Rows may omit the clone size; those that give it use once, few, many or a size class.

clone_size: NA; v_call: TRBV5-6; j_call: TRBJ1-5; d_call: TRBD1; cdr3_length: 12; cdr3_aa: ASSRDRIDQPQH
clone_size: NA; v_call: TRBV5-6; j_call: TRBJ2-7; d_call: TRBD2; cdr3_length: 9; cdr3_aa: ASSERGEQY
clone_size: NA; v_call: TRBV5-4; j_call: TRBJ1-2; d_call: NA; cdr3_length: 12; cdr3_aa: ASSSGTHDYGYT
clone_size: few; v_call: TRBV5-1; j_call: TRBJ2-7; d_call: NA; cdr3_length: 11; cdr3_aa: ASSGTLLYEQY
clone_size: NA; v_call: TRBV3-1/TRBV3-2; j_call: TRBJ2-1; d_call: TRBD2; cdr3_length: 15; cdr3_aa: ASSQDPTSGSYNEQF
clone_size: NA; v_call: TRBV6-2/TRBV6-3; j_call: TRBJ2-7; d_call: TRBD2; cdr3_length: 13; cdr3_aa: ASSSAGGTWYEQY
clone_size: few; v_call: TRBV4-2; j_call: TRBJ1-2; d_call: NA; cdr3_length: 13; cdr3_aa: ASSQFWGANYGYT
clone_size: NA; v_call: TRBV5-1; j_call: TRBJ2-1; d_call: NA; cdr3_length: 12; cdr3_aa: ASRDRAFGYEQF
clone_size: NA; v_call: TRBV30; j_call: TRBJ2-1; d_call: NA; cdr3_length: 9; cdr3_aa: AWSVRREQF
clone_size: NA; v_call: TRBV28; j_call: TRBJ2-7; d_call: NA; cdr3_length: 11; cdr3_aa: ASSFPDNYEQY
clone_size: NA; v_call: TRBV19; j_call: TRBJ2-1; d_call: NA; cdr3_length: 11; cdr3_aa: ASSPPVYNEQF
clone_size: many; v_call: TRBV13; j_call: TRBJ2-1; d_call: TRBD2; cdr3_length: 14; cdr3_aa: ASSPSGGRLYNEQF
clone_size: NA; v_call: TRBV7-8; j_call: TRBJ2-7; d_call: TRBD1; cdr3_length: 14; cdr3_aa: ASSLSGTGFLWEQY
clone_size: NA; v_call: TRBV5-1; j_call: TRBJ2-3; d_call: TRBD1; cdr3_length: 14; cdr3_aa: ASSLGQGFGTDTQY
clone_size: NA; v_call: TRBV7-2; j_call: TRBJ2-4; d_call: TRBD2; cdr3_length: 17; cdr3_aa: ASSLARAGGTLAKNIQY
clone_size: NA; v_call: TRBV27; j_call: TRBJ1-2; d_call: TRBD1; cdr3_length: 13; cdr3_aa: ASSSPGQGYYGYT
clone_size: NA; v_call: TRBV5-6; j_call: TRBJ2-3; d_call: NA; cdr3_length: 10; cdr3_aa: ASSLQVDTQY
clone_size: NA; v_call: TRBV27; j_call: TRBJ2-3; d_call: TRBD1; cdr3_length: 15; cdr3_aa: ASSLLGTRGPTDTQY
clone_size: NA; v_call: TRBV10-1; j_call: TRBJ2-1; d_call: TRBD2; cdr3_length: 13; cdr3_aa: ASSDGPGERDEQF
clone_size: NA; v_call: TRBV9; j_call: TRBJ1-1; d_call: TRBD1; cdr3_length: 13; cdr3_aa: ASSVGGTGNTEAF
clone_size: NA; v_call: TRBV2; j_call: TRBJ2-1; d_call: TRBD2; cdr3_length: 13; cdr3_aa: ASLIEREGHNEQF
clone_size: once; v_call: TRBV28; j_call: TRBJ1-5; d_call: TRBD1; cdr3_length: 12; cdr3_aa: ASRTGGRNQPQH
clone_size: few; v_call: TRBV10-3; j_call: TRBJ2-1; d_call: TRBD2; cdr3_length: 15; cdr3_aa: AISESTPSGRFSEQF
clone_size: NA; v_call: TRBV24-1; j_call: TRBJ2-1; d_call: NA; cdr3_length: 12; cdr3_aa: ATSGWGDYNEQF
clone_size: few; v_call: TRBV2; j_call: TRBJ2-7; d_call: TRBD2; cdr3_length: 16; cdr3_aa: ASTGRGVAGGFSYEQY
clone_size: NA; v_call: TRBV6-4; j_call: TRBJ2-3; d_call: TRBD1; cdr3_length: 15; cdr3_aa: ASSEASGTGGLDTQY
clone_size: NA; v_call: TRBV7-5; j_call: TRBJ1-4; d_call: NA; cdr3_length: 16; cdr3_aa: VRSLIAPRTATNEKLF